This TCR beta chain was documented in a study of molecular identifiers for immune sequencing clone quantification. Study findings and constraints: Approximately 1 million naive cells reportedly did not prevent detection of spiked Jurkat TCR RNA from one cell. In naive cells, under 1% of molecules belonged to clones above 20 RNA copies, against over 99% in effector cells.

There are 15 residues in the CDR3. The germline V gene has CDR1 MNHEY and CDR2 SVGAGI. The J segment lost 4 bases and the V segment lost 2 bases, leaving 6 bases of the junction unmatched. This clonotype appeared many times. Its cognate antigen is unknown. TCR libraries were built in bulk with a published protocol and specific TCR primers. TCRdb independently ran MiXCR on the PCR reads; one entry per CDR3 protein. The profile shows about 510,000 distinct CDR3 sequences, around 21% of them singletons. The sample was naive CD8+ T cells from blood, with Jurkat cell RNA spiked in. The subset here: FACS-sorted CD8+CD4-CCR7+CD45RA+ naive T cells. This chain links TRBV6-5 with TRBJ2-7; TRBD1 aligns across 9 bases. This receptor was obtained from a human donor in good health. Some libraries in this study had Jurkat cell RNA spiked in. The CDR3, as DNA: TGTGCCAGCAGTTACGCCCGACAGGGGGAATACGAGCAGTACTTC. This codes for CASSYARQGEYEQYF.